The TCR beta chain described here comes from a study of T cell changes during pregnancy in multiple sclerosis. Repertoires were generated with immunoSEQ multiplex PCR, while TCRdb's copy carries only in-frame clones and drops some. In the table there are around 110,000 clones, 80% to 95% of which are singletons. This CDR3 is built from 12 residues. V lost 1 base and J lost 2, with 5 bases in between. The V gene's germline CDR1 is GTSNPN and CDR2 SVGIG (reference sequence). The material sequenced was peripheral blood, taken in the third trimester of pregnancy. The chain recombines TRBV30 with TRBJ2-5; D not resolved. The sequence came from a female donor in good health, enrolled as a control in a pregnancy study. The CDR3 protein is CAWSGGQETQYF. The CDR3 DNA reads TGTGCCTGGAGTGGCGGTCAAGAGACCCAGTACTTC.